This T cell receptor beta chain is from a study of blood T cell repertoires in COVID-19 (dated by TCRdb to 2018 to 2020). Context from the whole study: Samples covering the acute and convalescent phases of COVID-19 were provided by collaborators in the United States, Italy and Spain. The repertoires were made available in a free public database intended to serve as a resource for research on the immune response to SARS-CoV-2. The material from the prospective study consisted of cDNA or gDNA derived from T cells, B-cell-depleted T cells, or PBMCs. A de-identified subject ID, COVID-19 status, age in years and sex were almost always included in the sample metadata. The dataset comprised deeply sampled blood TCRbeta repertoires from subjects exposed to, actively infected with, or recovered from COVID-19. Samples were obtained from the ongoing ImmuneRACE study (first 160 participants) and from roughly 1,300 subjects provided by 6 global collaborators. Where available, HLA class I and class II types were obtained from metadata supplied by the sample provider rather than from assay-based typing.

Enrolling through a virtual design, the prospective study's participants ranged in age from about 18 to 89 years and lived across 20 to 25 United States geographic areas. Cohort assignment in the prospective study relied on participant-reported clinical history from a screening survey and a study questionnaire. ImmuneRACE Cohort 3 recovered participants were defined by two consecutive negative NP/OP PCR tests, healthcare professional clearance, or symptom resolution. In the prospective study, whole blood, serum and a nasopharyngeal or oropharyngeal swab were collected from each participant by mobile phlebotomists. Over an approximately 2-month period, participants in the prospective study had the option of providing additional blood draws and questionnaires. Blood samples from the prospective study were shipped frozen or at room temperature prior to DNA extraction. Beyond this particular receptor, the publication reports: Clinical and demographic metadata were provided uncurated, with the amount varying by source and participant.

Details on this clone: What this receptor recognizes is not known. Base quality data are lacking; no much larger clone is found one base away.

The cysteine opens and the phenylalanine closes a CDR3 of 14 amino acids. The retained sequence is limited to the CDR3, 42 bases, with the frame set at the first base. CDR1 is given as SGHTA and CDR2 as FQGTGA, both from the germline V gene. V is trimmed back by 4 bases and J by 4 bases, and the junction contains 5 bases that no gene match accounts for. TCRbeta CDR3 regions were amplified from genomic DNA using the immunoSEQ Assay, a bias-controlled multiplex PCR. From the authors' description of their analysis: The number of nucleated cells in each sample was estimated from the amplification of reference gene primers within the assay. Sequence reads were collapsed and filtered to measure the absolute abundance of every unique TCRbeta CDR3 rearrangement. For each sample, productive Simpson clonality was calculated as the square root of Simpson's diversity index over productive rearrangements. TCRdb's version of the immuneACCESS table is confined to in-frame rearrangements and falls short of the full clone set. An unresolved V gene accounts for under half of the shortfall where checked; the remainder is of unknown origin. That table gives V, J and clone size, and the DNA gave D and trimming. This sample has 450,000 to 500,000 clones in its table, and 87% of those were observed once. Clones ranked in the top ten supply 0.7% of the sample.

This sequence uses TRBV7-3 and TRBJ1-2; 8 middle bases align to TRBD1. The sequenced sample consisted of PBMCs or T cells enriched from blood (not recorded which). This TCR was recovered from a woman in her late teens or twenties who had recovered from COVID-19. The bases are TGTGCCAGCAGCTCAGACGGGACAGGCTATGGCTACACCTTC. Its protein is CASSSDGTGYGYTF.